This T cell receptor (beta chain) was recorded in a study of blood T cell repertoires in COVID-19. CDR1 is MDHEN and CDR2 is SYDVKM in the germline V gene. The CDR3 contains 15 residues. V gave up 2 bases and J gave up 2 bases; unmatched junction bases: 4. In the original workflow: Estimation of nucleated cell counts was performed using reference gene primer amplification. Only in-frame clones appear in the TCRdb table, and some are missing; sequencing was by immunoSEQ multiplex PCR. V and J calls plus clone size are reproduced from that table; the DNA served to infer D and trimming. The sample consists of under 50,000 clones, over 80% of them appearing once.

The sample was peripheral blood. This chain links TRBV28 with TRBJ1-2; the match to TRBD1 covers 8 bases. This sequence was found in a human donor in a cohort sampled during active COVID-19. The CDR3 loop is CASSLQGALNYGYTF. The CDR3 DNA reads as TGTGCCAGCAGTTTACAGGGGGCTTTGAACTATGGCTACACCTTC.